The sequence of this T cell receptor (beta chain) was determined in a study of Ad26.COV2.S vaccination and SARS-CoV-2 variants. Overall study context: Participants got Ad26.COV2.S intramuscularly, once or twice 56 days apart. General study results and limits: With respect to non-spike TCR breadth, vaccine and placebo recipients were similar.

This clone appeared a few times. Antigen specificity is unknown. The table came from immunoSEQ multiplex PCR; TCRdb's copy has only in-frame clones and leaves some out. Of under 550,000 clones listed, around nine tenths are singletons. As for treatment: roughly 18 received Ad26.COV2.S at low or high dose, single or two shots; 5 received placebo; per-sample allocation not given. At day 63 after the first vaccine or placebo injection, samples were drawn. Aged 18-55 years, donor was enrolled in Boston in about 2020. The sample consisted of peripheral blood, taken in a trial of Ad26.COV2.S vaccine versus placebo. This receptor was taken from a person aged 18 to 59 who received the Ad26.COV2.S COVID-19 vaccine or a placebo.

The CDR3 bases are TGTGCCAGCAGCCCCTCCGCAGGGACTGCTTCCTACGAGCAGTACTTC. Its protein product is CASSPSAGTASYEQYF. V is TRBV3-1 (or the pseudogene TRBV3-2) and J is TRBJ2-7; D possibly corresponds to TRBD2 (6 bases). V was shortened by 4 bases and J by 1 base, with 17 bases between the two germline ends. Per the germline V gene, CDR1 is LGHDT and CDR2 is YNNKEL (reference sequence). CDR3 length: 16 amino acids.